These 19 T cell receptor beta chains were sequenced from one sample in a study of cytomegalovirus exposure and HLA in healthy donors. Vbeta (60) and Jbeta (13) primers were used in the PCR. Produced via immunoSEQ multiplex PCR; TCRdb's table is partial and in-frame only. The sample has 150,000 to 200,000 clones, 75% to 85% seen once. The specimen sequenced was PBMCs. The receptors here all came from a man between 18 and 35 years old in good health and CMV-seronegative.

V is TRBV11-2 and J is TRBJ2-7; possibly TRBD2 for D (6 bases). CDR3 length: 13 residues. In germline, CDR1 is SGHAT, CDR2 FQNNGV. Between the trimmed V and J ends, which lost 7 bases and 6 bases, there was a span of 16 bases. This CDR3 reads CASMPGLGFEQYF. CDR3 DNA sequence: TGTGCCAGCATGCCGGGACTCGGCTTCGAGCAGTACTTC.

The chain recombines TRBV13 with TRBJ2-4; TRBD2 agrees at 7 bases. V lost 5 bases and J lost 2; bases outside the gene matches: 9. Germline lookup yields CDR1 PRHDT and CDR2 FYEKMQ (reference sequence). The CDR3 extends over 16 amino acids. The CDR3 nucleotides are TGTGCCAGCAGCCCGAGAGCGGGGAATACCAAAAACATTCAGTACTTC. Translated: CASSPRAGNTKNIQYF.

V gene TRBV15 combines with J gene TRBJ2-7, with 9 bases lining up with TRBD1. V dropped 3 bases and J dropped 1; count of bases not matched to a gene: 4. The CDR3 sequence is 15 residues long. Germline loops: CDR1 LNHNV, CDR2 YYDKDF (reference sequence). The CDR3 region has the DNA TGTGCCACCAGCAGGGAGACAGGGGGATCCTACGAGCAGTACTTC. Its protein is CATSRETGGSYEQYF.

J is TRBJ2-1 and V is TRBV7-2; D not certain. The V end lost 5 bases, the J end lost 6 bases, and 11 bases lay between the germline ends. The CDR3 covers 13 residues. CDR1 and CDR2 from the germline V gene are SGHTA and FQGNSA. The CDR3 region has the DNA TGTGCCAGCAGCCCCCGTAGCAGCAATGAGCAGTTCTTC. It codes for CASSPRSSNEQFF.

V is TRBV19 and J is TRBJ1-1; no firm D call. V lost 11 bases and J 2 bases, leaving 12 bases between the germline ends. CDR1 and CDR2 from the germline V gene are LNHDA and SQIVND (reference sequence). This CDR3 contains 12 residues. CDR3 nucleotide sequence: TGTGCCGTAACCGGGTCTAACACTGAAGCTTTCTTT. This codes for CAVTGSNTEAFF.

CDR3 amino acids: CAIGKGNRVYHEQYF. The CDR3 DNA reads TGTGCCATCGGGAAGGGGAACAGGGTCTACCACGAGCAGTACTTC. The gene calls are TRBV28 and TRBJ2-7; D might be TRBD1 (6 bases). The CDR3 contains 15 residues. V dropped 10 bases and J dropped 5 bases, with 24 bases sitting between them. Germline CDR1 and CDR2: MDHEN and SYDVKM.

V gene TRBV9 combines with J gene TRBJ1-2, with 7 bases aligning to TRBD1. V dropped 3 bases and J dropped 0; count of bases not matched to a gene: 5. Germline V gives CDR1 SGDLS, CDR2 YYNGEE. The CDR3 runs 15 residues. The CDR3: CASSAWDSPNYGYTF. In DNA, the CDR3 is TGTGCCAGCAGCGCCTGGGACAGTCCTAACTATGGCTACACCTTC.

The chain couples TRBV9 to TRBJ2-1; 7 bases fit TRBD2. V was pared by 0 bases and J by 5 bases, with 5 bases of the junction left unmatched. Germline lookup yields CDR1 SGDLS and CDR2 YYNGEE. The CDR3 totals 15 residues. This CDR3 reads CASSVGSSGNNEQFF. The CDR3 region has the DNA TGTGCCAGCAGCGTAGGCTCTAGCGGAAACAATGAGCAGTTCTTC.

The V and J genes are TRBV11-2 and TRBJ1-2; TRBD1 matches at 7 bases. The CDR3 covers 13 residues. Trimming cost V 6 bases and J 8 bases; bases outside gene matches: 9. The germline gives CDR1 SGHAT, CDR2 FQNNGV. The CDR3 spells CASSQDRARGYTF. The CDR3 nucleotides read TGTGCCAGCAGTCAAGACAGGGCGCGGGGCTACACCTTC.

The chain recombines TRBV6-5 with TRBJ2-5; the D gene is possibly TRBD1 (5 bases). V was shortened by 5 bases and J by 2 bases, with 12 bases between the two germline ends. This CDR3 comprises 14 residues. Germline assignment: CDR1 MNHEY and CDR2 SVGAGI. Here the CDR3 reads CASSQRQLQETQYF. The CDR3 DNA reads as TGTGCCAGCAGTCAACGACAGCTTCAAGAGACCCAGTACTTC.

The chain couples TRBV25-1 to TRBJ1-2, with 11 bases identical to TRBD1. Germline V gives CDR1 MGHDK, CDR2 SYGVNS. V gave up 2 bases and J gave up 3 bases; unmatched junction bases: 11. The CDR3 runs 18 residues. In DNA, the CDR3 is TGTGCCAGCAGTGAAACACTTCCCGGGACAGGGGGAGACTATGGCTACACCTTC. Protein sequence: CASSETLPGTGGDYGYTF.

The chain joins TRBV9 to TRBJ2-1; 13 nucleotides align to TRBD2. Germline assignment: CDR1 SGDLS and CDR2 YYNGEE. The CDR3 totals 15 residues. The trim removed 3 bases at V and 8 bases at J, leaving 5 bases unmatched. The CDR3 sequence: CASSAGLAGAHEQFF. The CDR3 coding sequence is TGTGCCAGCAGCGCTGGACTAGCGGGGGCGCATGAGCAGTTCTTC. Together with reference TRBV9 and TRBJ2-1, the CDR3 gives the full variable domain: DSGVTQTPKHLITATGQRVTLRCSPRSGDLSVYWYQQSLDQGLQFLIQYYNGEERAKGNILERFSAQQFPDLHSELNLSSLELGDSALYFCASSAGLAGAHEQFFGPGTRLTVL.

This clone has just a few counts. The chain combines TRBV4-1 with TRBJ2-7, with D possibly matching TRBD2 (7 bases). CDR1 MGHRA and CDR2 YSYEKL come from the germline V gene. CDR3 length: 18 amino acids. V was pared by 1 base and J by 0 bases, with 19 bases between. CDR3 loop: CASSQGGGGWRASYEQYF. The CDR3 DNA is TGCGCCAGCAGCCAAGGAGGGGGGGGCTGGAGAGCCTCCTACGAGCAGTACTTC.

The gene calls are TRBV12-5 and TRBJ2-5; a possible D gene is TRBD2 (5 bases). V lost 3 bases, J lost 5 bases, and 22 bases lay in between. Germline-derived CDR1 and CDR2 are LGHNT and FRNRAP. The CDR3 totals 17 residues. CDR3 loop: CASGFFSGGSEWETQYF. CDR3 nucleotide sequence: TGTGCTAGTGGTTTTTTTTCAGGTGGGAGTGAATGGGAGACCCAGTACTTC.

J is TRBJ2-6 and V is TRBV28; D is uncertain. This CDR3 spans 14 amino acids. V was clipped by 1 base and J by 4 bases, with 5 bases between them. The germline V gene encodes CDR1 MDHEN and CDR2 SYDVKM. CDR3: CASSLLAGANVLTF. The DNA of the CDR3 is TGTGCCAGCAGTTTATTAGCCGGGGCCAACGTCCTGACTTTC.

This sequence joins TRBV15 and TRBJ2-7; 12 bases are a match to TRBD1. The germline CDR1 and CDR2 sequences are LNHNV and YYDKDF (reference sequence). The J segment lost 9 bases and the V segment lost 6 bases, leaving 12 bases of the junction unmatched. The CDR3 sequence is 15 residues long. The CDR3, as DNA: TGTGCCACCAGTCCCGGGACAGGGGGCGGGAGTCGGCAGTACTTC. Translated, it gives CATSPGTGGGSRQYF.

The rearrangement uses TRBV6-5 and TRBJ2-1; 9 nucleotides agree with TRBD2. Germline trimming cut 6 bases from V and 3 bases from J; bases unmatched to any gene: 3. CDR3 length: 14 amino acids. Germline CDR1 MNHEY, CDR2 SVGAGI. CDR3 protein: CASRAGGSYNEQFF. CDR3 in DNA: TGTGCCAGCAGGGCGGGAGGGAGCTACAATGAGCAGTTCTTC.

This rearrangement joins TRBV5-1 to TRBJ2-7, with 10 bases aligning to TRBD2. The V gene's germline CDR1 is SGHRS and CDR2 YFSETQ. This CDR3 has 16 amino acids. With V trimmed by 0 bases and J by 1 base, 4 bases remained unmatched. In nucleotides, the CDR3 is TGCGCCAGCAGCTTGGGTAGCGGGAGGTTTTCCTACGAGCAGTACTTC. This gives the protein CASSLGSGRFSYEQYF.

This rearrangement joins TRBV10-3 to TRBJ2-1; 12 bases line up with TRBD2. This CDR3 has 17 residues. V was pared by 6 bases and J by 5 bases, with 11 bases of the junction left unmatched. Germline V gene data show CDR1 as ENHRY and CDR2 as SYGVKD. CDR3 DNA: TGTGCCATCAGGACCAGGACTAGCGGGGCCGATAACAATGAGCAGTTCTTC. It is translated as CAIRTRTSGADNNEQFF.